This T cell receptor beta chain was sequenced during a study of CD8+ T cells in alopecia areata (dated by TCRdb to the late 2010s). General notes on the study: Treated patients were enrolled in an open-label pilot trial of oral tofacitinib at 5 to 10 mg twice daily for moderate-to-severe alopecia areata. RNA was obtained with the PAXgene miRNA kit for fixed scalp, the miRNeasy kit for PBMCs, and the RNeasy kit for mouse skin. On the human side, TCRbeta sequencing was run on scalp tissue and on sorted CD4+ and CD8+ peripheral blood T cells from healthy controls and from alopecia areata patients with either patchy or totalis/universalis disease. Tofacitinib was administered for 6 to 18 months, and 6 months of follow-up off drug were then conducted to assess delayed response and recurrence. Clonality in the scalp was compared among normal scalp (n=4), patchy alopecia areata scalp (n=8), and alopecia totalis/universalis scalp (n=8). In treated patients, disease severity was measured using the SALT score, which gives the percentage of scalp surface area affected. Biopsies were taken from tofacitinib-treated patients at baseline and at 4 and 24 weeks of treatment, and a later scalp biopsy was taken in several of the tofacitinib-treated patients. TCRbeta CDR3 regions were amplified by immunoSEQ multiplex PCR with 35 Vbeta forward and 13 Jbeta reverse primers. The study used high-throughput TCRbeta sequencing to examine T cell clonal expansion in alopecia areata, in both the C3H/HeJ mouse model and human patients. Results and caveats for the whole study, not just this receptor: Compared with normal scalp, lesional scalp, particularly in alopecia totalis/universalis, had higher clonality and more expanded CD8+ clones, which suggests antigenic drive. During tofacitinib treatment, many expanded lesional clones remained in scalp and blood, and this persistence may partly explain relapse after treatment is stopped. Resident alphabeta T cells in normal human skin are also sequenced, complicating scalp TCR repertoire analysis, unlike mouse skin dominated by gammadelta T cells. Compared with mice, TCR sequences shared between patients were less clear, possibly partly because of HLA diversity across the patient population. Because the treated cohort was small and included a single nonresponder, larger studies are needed to assess links between baseline CD8+ expansion and response. Tofacitinib significantly decreased scalp clonality and the number of expanded CD8+ clones among the top 100 scalp clones.

This clone appeared a few times. Its antigen is not yet known. It has no much larger one-base neighbor in the sample; base qualities were not kept. Read against the paper, the sample's time point label means: about 25 weeks on oral tofacitinib. Read against the paper, the sample's treatment or condition label means: oral pan-JAK inhibitor, 5-10 mg twice daily. Peripheral blood and lesional scalp punch biopsies were obtained from patients with alopecia areata. PBMCs were isolated by density centrifugation and stained for CD3, CD4 and CD8, after which CD4+ and CD8+ T cells were sorted on a FACSAria. Ends trimmed: V by 4 bases, J by 4 bases; bases unmatched to a gene: 9. As encoded in the germline V gene, CDR1 is MNHNS while CDR2 is SASEGT. From the cysteine up to the phenylalanine, the CDR3 has a length of 16 residues. Kept here is only the CDR3 DNA, which spans 48 bases and is read in frame from base 1.

Receptor amplification or capture employed the immunoSEQ multiplex PCR assay. To provide template for TCR sequencing, every sample had RNA extracted and reverse transcribed into cDNA. First-strand cDNA was synthesized with SuperScript III using a 2:1 mix of oligo-dT and random hexamers. A synthetic immune receptor repertoire was used to gauge amplification bias, and whatever bias remained was removed computationally. The study's own analysis went as follows. Raw reads were preprocessed to remove errors, and CDR3 was defined by IMGT conventions from the conserved cysteine to phenylalanine. Clonality was computed as 1 minus the Shannon entropy, with the entropy normalized by log2 of the number of productive unique TCRs. Whether each scalp clone was CD4 or CD8 was inferred by checking scalp TCRbeta sequences against the CD4 and CD8 repertoires from sorted blood. TCRdb re-hosts the immuneACCESS table, in-frame sequences only. Its copies lack some clones; in the studies checked, an unresolved V gene accounts for under half of them, and the cause for the rest is not known. The D gene and trimming were derived from the DNA, and the V and J assignments and clone size from that table. For this sample there are fewer than 350,000 clones; roughly 60% appear just once. Jointly, the top ten make up around 1.8% of the sample.

This chain is built from TRBV6-1 and TRBJ2-3; 9 of the junction bases match TRBD2. Sequencing used CD4+ T cells sorted from blood, obtained at week 24, from a patient treated with tofacitinib. This sequence was found in a human donor with alopecia areata. DNA sequence: TGTGCCAGCAGTGCGAGACTAGCGGTGGCCCCAGATACGCAGTATTTT. It translates as CASSARLAVAPDTQYF.